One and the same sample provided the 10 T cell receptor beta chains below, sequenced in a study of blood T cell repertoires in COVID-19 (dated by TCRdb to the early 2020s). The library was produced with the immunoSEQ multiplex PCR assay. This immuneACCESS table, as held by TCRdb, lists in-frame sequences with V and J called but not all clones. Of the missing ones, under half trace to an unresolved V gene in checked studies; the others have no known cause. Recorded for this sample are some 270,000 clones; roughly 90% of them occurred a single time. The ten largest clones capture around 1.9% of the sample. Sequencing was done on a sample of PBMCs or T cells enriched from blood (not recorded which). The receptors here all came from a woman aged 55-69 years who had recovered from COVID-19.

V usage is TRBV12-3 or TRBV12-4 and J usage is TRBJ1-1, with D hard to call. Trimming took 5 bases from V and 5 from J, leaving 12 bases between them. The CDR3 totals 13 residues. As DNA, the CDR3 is TGTGCCAGCAGTCCCAGAGACGGGACTGAAGCTTTCTTT. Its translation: CASSPRDGTEAFF.

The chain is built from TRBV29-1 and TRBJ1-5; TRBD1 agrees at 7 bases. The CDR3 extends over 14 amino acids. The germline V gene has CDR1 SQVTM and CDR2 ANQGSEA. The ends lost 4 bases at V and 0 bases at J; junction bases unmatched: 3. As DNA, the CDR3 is TGCAGCGTTGGGGCAGGGGGTAGCAATCAGCCCCAGCATTTT. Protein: CSVGAGGSNQPQHF. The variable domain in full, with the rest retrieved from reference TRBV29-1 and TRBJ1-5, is SAVISQKPSRDICQRGTSLTIQCQVDSQVTMMFWYRQQPGQSLTLIATANQGSEATYESGFVIDKFPISRPNLTFSTLTVSNMSPEDSSIYLCSVGAGGSNQPQHFGDGTRLSIL.

The CDR3 DNA is TGTGCCAGCAGTCCCGACAGGGCAGGCTACACCTTC. Its translation is CASSPDRAGYTF. This chain connects TRBV2 to TRBJ1-2; 7 bases line up with TRBD1. V shed 5 bases and J 8 bases; nucleotides not matched to a gene: 5. There are 12 residues in the CDR3. CDR1 is SNHLY and CDR2 is FYNNEI in the germline V gene. Full variable domain (remainder filled in from reference TRBV2 and TRBJ1-2): EPEVTQTPSHQVTQMGQEVILRCVPISNHLYFYWYRQILGQKVEFLVSFYNNEISEKSEIFDDQFSVERPDGSNFTLKIRSTKLEDSAMYFCASSPDRAGYTFGSGTRLTVV.

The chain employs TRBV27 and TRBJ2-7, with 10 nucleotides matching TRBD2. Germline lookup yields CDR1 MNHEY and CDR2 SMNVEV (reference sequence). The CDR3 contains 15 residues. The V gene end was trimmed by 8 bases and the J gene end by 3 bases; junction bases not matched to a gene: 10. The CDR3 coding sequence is TGTGCCAGCGGGGAGCGGGAGGGCCCCATCTACGAGCAGTACTTC. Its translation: CASGEREGPIYEQYF.

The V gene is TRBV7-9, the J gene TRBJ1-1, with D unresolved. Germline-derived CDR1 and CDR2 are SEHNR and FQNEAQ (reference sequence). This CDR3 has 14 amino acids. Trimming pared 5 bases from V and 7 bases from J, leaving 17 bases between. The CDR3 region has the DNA TGTGCCAGCAGCACCCCCCCCGCCCAACTTGAAGCTTTCTTT. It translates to CASSTPPAQLEAFF.

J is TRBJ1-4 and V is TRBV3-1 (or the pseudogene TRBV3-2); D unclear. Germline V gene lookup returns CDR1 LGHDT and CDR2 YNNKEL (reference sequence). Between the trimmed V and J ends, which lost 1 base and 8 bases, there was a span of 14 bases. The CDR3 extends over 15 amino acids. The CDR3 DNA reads TGTGCCAGCAGCCAAGGGCAGCCGGGTTGGGAAAAACTGTTTTTT. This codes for CASSQGQPGWEKLFF.

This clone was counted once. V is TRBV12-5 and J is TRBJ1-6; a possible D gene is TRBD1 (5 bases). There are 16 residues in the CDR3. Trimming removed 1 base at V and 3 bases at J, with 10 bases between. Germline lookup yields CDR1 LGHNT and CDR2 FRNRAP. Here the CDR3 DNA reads TGTGCTAGTGGTTTGGAAGGGGTCCACTATAATTCACCCCTCCACTTT. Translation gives CASGLEGVHYNSPLHF.

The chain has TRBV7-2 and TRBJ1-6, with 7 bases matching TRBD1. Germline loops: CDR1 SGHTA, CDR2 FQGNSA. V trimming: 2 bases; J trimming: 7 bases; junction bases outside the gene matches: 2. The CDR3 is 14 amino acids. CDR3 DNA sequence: TGTGCCAGCAGCTTACAGGGGGAGAATTCACCCCTCCACTTT. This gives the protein CASSLQGENSPLHF.

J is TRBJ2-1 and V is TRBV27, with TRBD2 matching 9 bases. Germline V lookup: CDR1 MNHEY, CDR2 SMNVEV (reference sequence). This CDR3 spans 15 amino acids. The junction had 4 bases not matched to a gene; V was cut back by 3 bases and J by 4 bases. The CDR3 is CASSLSSGVYNEQFF. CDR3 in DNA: TGTGCCAGCAGTTTGTCTAGCGGGGTTTACAATGAGCAGTTCTTC.

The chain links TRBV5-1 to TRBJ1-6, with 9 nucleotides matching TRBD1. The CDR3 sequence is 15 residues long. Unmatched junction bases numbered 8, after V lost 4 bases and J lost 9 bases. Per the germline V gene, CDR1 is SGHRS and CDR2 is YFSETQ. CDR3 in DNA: TGCGCCAGCAGCAGAGGACAGGGGAATAGTTCACCCCTCCACTTT. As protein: CASSRGQGNSSPLHF.